These 25 T cell receptor beta chains were sequenced from one sample in a study of vaccination effects on CD4 cells after COVID-19. Viral peptide pools were used in the ViraFEST assay to expand antigen-specific CD4+ T cells, and sequencing came afterward. Culture proceeded for approximately nine days, and CD4+ T cells were then isolated. Subjects were given two BNT162b2 or mRNA-1273 vaccine doses. Measured with immunoSEQ multiplex PCR; TCRdb has only the in-frame clones, and not every one. The profile shows approximately 61,000 clones, 55% to 85% of them singletons. These receptors' antigens are unknown. The sequenced sample was CD4+ T cells from PBMCs cultured with HCoV-229E spike peptides, obtained after COVID-19 vaccination. The receptors stem from a human donor who received a COVID-19 vaccine.

This clone was seen more than once but under ten times. V usage is TRBV21-1 and J usage is TRBJ1-6; the table names TRBD1, a call not compared with the DNA. TRBV21-1 is tagged as a pseudogene. This CDR3 is 17 amino acids long. CDR3 loop: CASSSRTPGELNSPLHF. CDR3 bases: TGTGCCAGCAGCTCCCGAACCCCAGGGGAACTTAATTCACCCCTCCACTTT.

This clone showed up just a few times. CDR3 in amino acids: CASSLTGITYEQYV. CDR3 bases: TGTGCCAGCAGTTTGACAGGGATAACCTACGAGCAGTACGTC. This chain joins TRBV28 and TRBJ2-7, with 7 bases matching TRBD1. The germline V gene has CDR1 MDHEN and CDR2 SYDVKM. The CDR3 loop spans 14 amino acids. V shed 3 bases and J 2 bases; nucleotides not matched to a gene: 4.

V gene TRBV19 combines with J gene TRBJ1-1; D is unresolved. The length of the CDR3 is 13 residues. V shed 2 bases and J shed 1 base, with 5 bases lying between them. CDR1 is LNHDA, CDR2 SQIVND, per germline (reference sequence). CDR3 loop: CASSITGNTEAFF. The CDR3 DNA reads TGTGCCAGTAGTATAACCGGGAACACTGAAGCTTTCTTT.

V and J are TRBV3-1 (or the pseudogene TRBV3-2) and TRBJ2-5, with 10 positions matching TRBD2. Trimming cost V 0 bases and J 4 bases; bases outside gene matches: 11. Germline CDR1 reads LGHDT; CDR2 reads YNNKEL (reference sequence). CDR3 length: 18 residues. This CDR3 is CASSQEGSAGGPGETQYF. The CDR3 nucleotides read TGTGCCAGCAGCCAAGAGGGGTCAGCGGGGGGGCCGGGAGAGACCCAGTACTTC.

The chain joins TRBV27 to TRBJ2-7; D could derive from TRBD1 or TRBD2 (5 bases each). This CDR3 has 15 residues. Germline-derived CDR1 and CDR2 are MNHEY and SMNVEV (reference sequence). Trimming stripped 6 bases from V and 6 bases from J, with 21 bases between. In DNA, the CDR3 is TGTGCCAGCAGATCGACAGCTCTAGCACTCTCCGAGCAGTACGTC. This gives the protein CASRSTALALSEQYV.

The chain couples TRBV3-1 (or the pseudogene TRBV3-2) to TRBJ2-4; 10 bases fit TRBD1. V gave up 2 bases and J gave up 2 bases; unmatched junction bases: 6. The CDR3 contains 17 residues. From germline, CDR1 is LGHDT and CDR2 YNNKEL (reference sequence). CDR3 amino acids: CASSQIGTGASKNIQYF. DNA of the CDR3: TGTGCCAGCAGCCAAATCGGGACAGGGGCGTCCAAAAACATTCAGTACTTC.

The chain links TRBV6-5 to TRBJ2-7; TRBD2 might be the D (5 bases). Germline V gene lookup returns CDR1 MNHEY and CDR2 SVGAGI. This CDR3 has 14 residues. Trimming took 2 bases from V and 2 from J, leaving 10 bases between them. The CDR3: CASSYRTPPYEQYV. In DNA form, the CDR3 reads TGTGCCAGCAGTTACCGGACTCCGCCCTACGAGCAGTACGTC.

The rearrangement joins TRBV5-1 to TRBJ1-2; no clear D gene. V lost 0 bases to trimming and J lost 6 bases, with 6 bases between them. This CDR3 contains 12 residues. Germline-derived CDR1 and CDR2 are SGHRS and YFSETQ. CDR3 nucleotides: TGCGCCAGCAGCTTGGCTTTCGATGGCTACACCTTC. Its translation: CASSLAFDGYTF.

This rearrangement joins TRBV5-1 to TRBJ1-2; 12 positions agree with TRBD1. The CDR3 runs to 14 residues. CDR1 is SGHRS and CDR2 is YFSETQ in the germline V gene. The V and J ends lost 4 bases and 8 bases, in that order; junction bases with no gene match: 6. Written as DNA, the CDR3 is TGCGCCAGCAGCACCGGGACAGGGGGCCTAGGCTACACCTTC. Its protein is CASSTGTGGLGYTF.

This chain links TRBV6-2 or TRBV6-3 with TRBJ2-1; the D gene is possibly TRBD1 (6 bases). CDR3 size: 15 residues. CDR1 and CDR2 from the germline V gene are MNHEY and SVGEGT. V was clipped by 0 bases and J by 9 bases, with 15 bases between them. CDR3 in DNA: TGTGCCAGCAGTTACTCGAGTGGGGGCCAGAGTGAGCAGTTCTTC. This codes for CASSYSSGGQSEQFF.

Details on this clone: The sample holds other DNA sequences that translate to the same CDR3. This sequence joins TRBV24-1 and TRBJ2-6, with D possibly being TRBD1 (5 bases). The CDR3 is 16 amino acids. Germline V gene sequence: CDR1 KGHDR, CDR2 SFDVKD. V dropped 3 bases and J dropped 4 bases, with 12 bases sitting between them. CDR3 in amino acids: CATSDPGLSGANVLTF. DNA for the CDR3: TGTGCCACCAGTGATCCAGGGCTCTCCGGGGCCAACGTCCTGACTTTC.

This clone was observed a handful of times. The identical CDR3 is also encoded by other nucleotide sequences in the sample. The gene calls are TRBV18 and TRBJ1-5; TRBD1 is a possible D gene (5 bases). Trimming stripped 3 bases from V and 4 bases from J, with 7 bases between. CDR1 is KGHSH, CDR2 LQKENI, per germline. This CDR3 has 13 amino acids. CDR3 sequence reads: CASSPGGNQPQHF. The CDR3 bases are TGTGCCAGCTCACCCGGGGGAAATCAGCCCCAGCATTTT.

The chain employs TRBV19 and TRBJ2-6; D gene unclear. Germline V gene sequence: CDR1 LNHDA, CDR2 SQIVND (reference sequence). Trimming took off 6 bases at V and 2 bases at J, with 17 bases between the two ends. This CDR3 is built from 17 residues. CDR3 nucleotides: TGTGCCAGTAGGATTAGTACAGCCTTTCCTGGGGCCAACGTCCTGACTTTC. Translated: CASRISTAFPGANVLTF.

The rearrangement uses TRBV7-9 and TRBJ2-7; the match to TRBD1 covers 7 bases. The CDR3 has 15 amino acids. V lost 7 bases and J lost 1; bases outside the gene matches: 10. In germline, CDR1 is SEHNR, CDR2 FQNEAQ (reference sequence). The CDR3 spells CASTRGGQTSYEQYV. CDR3 coding DNA: TGTGCCAGCACCCGAGGGGGCCAGACTTCCTACGAGCAGTACGTC.

This chain joins TRBV28 and TRBJ2-2; 9 nucleotides agree with TRBD2. CDR1 and CDR2 (germline): MDHEN, SYDVKM. CDR3 size: 20 residues. The V segment lost 7 bases and the J segment 0 bases; nucleotides outside the gene matches: 18. CDR3 DNA: TGTGCCAGCAACTACCTATCTAGCACTAGCGGGCGACCGAACACCGGGGAGCTGTTTTTT. It codes for CASNYLSSTSGRPNTGELFF.

This clone appeared a single time. The rearrangement uses TRBV2 and TRBJ1-5; 7 nucleotides match TRBD1. This CDR3 spans 14 amino acids. Germline lookup yields CDR1 SNHLY and CDR2 FYNNEI. J gave up 5 bases and V 3 bases, and 4 bases lay outside the gene matches. The CDR3 DNA sequence: TGTGCCAGCAGTGAGAGGCAGGGGGATCAGCCCCAGCATTTT. Translation: CASSERQGDQPQHF.

Only a few counts were recorded for this clone. The chain uses TRBV6-1 and TRBJ2-5; no definite D call. CDR1 is MNHNS, CDR2 SASEGT, per germline. The CDR3 covers 17 residues. The V end was cut by 0 bases, the J end by 4 bases, with 18 bases between. The CDR3 loop is CASSEAYRTVGIETQYF. CDR3 in DNA: TGTGCCAGCAGTGAAGCCTATAGGACGGTGGGTATAGAGACCCAGTACTTC.

The chain combines TRBV30 with TRBJ1-1; unclear D gene. The V and J ends lost 3 bases and 0 bases respectively, with 8 bases between them. Germline CDR1 reads GTSNPN; CDR2 reads SVGIG (reference sequence). The CDR3 loop spans 13 amino acids. Here the CDR3 reads CAWRAGMNTEAFF. Written as DNA, the CDR3 is TGTGCCTGGAGAGCGGGGATGAACACTGAAGCTTTCTTT.

DNA for the CDR3: TGTGCCAGCTTCAGGTCGAACACCGGGGAGCTGTTTTTT. It specifies CASFRSNTGELFF. The rearrangement uses TRBV6-6 and TRBJ2-2; no firm D call. The CDR3 is 13 residues long. Per the germline V gene, CDR1 is MNHNY and CDR2 is SVGAGI (reference sequence). Between the trimmed V and J ends, which lost 8 bases and 0 bases, there was a span of 7 bases.

The chain is built from TRBV7-2 and TRBJ2-7; D gene uncertain. The CDR3 covers 13 residues. V was shortened by 3 bases and J by 5 bases, with 11 bases between the two germline ends. The germline V gene encodes CDR1 SGHTA and CDR2 FQGNSA. The chain's CDR3 is CASSLGPANEQYV. The CDR3 bases are TGTGCCAGCAGCTTGGGTCCCGCGAACGAGCAGTACGTC.

The chain recombines TRBV7-2 with TRBJ1-2, with 10 nucleotides matching TRBD1. There are 14 residues in the CDR3. Germline CDR1 is SGHTA and CDR2 is FQGNSA. V was pared by 5 bases and J by 8 bases, with 8 bases of the junction left unmatched. CDR3 sequence (DNA): TGTGCCAGCAGCCCTGGGACAGGGGATTGGGGCTACACCTTC. It yields the protein CASSPGTGDWGYTF.

The V gene is TRBV6-1, the J gene TRBJ1-2; D is unresolved. V lost 0 bases and J 4 bases, leaving 9 bases between the germline ends. Germline V gene sequence: CDR1 MNHNS, CDR2 SASEGT. The CDR3 covers 14 residues. In DNA form, the CDR3 reads TGTGCCAGCAGTGAAGCATGGAGGAGCTATGGCTACACCTTC. Protein sequence: CASSEAWRSYGYTF.

CDR3 amino acids: CSAARGQAGGNTIYF. As DNA, the CDR3 is TGCAGCGCAGCGCGAGGACAGGCGGGAGGAAACACCATATATTTT. V usage is TRBV29-1 and J usage is TRBJ1-3, with 7 bases fitting TRBD1. CDR3 length equals 15 residues. V shed 7 bases, J shed 4 bases, and the junction held 13 bases outside the gene matches. Per germline, CDR1 SQVTM and CDR2 ANQGSEA.

V usage is TRBV7-2 and J usage is TRBJ2-7; D uncertain. The V gene's germline CDR1 is SGHTA and CDR2 FQGNSA. Trimming pared 5 bases from V and 4 bases from J, leaving 12 bases between. The CDR3 runs to 13 residues. CDR3: CASSPHLRYEQYV. The CDR3 nucleotides are TGTGCCAGCAGCCCCCACCTTAGGTACGAGCAGTACGTC.

The chain carries TRBV12-3 or TRBV12-4 and TRBJ2-2; 7 bases are shared with TRBD1. The CDR3 has 13 amino acids. Trimming took 6 bases from V and 7 from J; bases not matched to a gene: 5. CDR3 bases: TGTGCCAGCAGAGTACAGGGGTACGGGGAGCTGTTTTTT. This translates into CASRVQGYGELFF.